At least ten counts were recorded for the clone carrying this TCR beta chain. The antigen is unknown. These data belong to a study of immune heterogeneity within non-small cell lung tumors. Study overall: A few squamous cell carcinomas, some 11 non-squamous carcinomas and 1 not otherwise specified made up the tumors.

The V end was cut by 8 bases, the J end by 7 bases, with 14 bases between. The CDR3 is made up of 13 amino acids. Findings and caveats of the study: Tumor sites within a patient were found to share identical dominant CDR3 beta clonotypes, and site-unique high-frequency clones were also present.

At 550 to 600 ng per sample, bulk tumor genomic DNA provided the template. Several widely spaced biopsies per primary tumor were taken during surgery. Each patient presented with untreated, newly diagnosed non-small cell lung cancer and received curative surgery. Using 32 V and 13 J primers, multiplex PCR amplified TCR beta CDR3. TCRdb redid the calling of the multiplex PCR reads with MiXCR, one entry per CDR3 protein. The profile shows 20,000 to 25,000 distinct CDR3 sequences, approximately 30% of them singletons. The receptor comes from a man in his forties or fifties with non-small cell lung cancer. The sequenced sample consisted of lung tumor tissue. This chain uses TRBV12-3 or TRBV12-4 with TRBJ2-2, with a tentative D call TRBD2 (7 bases). The CDR3 DNA sequence: TGTGCCAGCGGACTAGGGGGGGTCGGGGAGCTGTTTTTT. It codes for CASGLGGVGELFF.